The 27 T cell receptor beta chains presented below share a single source sample, sequenced in a study of Ad26.COV2.S vaccination and SARS-CoV-2 variants. Produced via immunoSEQ multiplex PCR; TCRdb's table is partial and in-frame only. The table shows some 340,000 clones, with about 85% occurring only once. Treatment denoted: some 20 received Ad26.COV2.S at low or high dose, single or two shots; about 5 received placebo; per-sample allocation not given. Sampling was performed 63 days after the first vaccine or placebo injection. The sample consisted of peripheral blood, taken in a trial of Ad26.COV2.S vaccine versus placebo. These receptors came from a person aged 18 to 59 who received the Ad26.COV2.S COVID-19 vaccine or a placebo.

The chain recombines TRBV24-1 with TRBJ2-6, with D possibly being TRBD2 (5 bases). The CDR3 sequence is 17 residues long. Germline CDR1 KGHDR, CDR2 SFDVKD. The V end lost 1 base, the J end lost 1 base, and 10 bases lay between the germline ends. CDR3 region: CATSDFTEGSGANVLTF. Here the CDR3 DNA reads TGTGCCACCAGTGATTTTACCGAGGGTTCTGGGGCCAACGTCCTGACTTTC.

This clone was recorded at least ten times. V usage is TRBV5-4 and J usage is TRBJ2-5, with 7 positions matching TRBD2. The CDR3 has 16 amino acids. J was trimmed by 1 base and V by 3 bases; bases with no gene match: 9. Germline loops: CDR1 SGHNT, CDR2 YYREEE (reference sequence). The CDR3 loop is CASSSRGRGSQETQYF. CDR3 sequence (DNA): TGTGCCAGCAGCTCCCGAGGGAGGGGCAGCCAAGAGACCCAGTACTTC.

The genes are TRBV2 and TRBJ1-1; D may be TRBD1 (6 bases). This CDR3 is built from 13 residues. V lost 7 bases to trimming and J lost 3 bases, with 12 bases between them. Germline lookup yields CDR1 SNHLY and CDR2 FYNNEI. CDR3 DNA sequence: TGTGCCAGCAACCTCGAGGGGGACACTGAAGCTTTCTTT. This translates into CASNLEGDTEAFF.

The chain recombines TRBV7-9 with TRBJ2-5; 7 bases line up with TRBD1. The CDR3 consists of 15 residues. Germline V CDR1 and CDR2: SEHNR, FQNEAQ (reference sequence). V shed 1 base, J shed 1 base, and the junction held 3 bases outside the gene matches. The CDR3 bases are TGTGCCAGCAGCTTAGGAACAGGGGTCCAAGAGACCCAGTACTTC. The encoded protein is CASSLGTGVQETQYF.

This rearrangement joins TRBV5-1 to TRBJ2-7, with TRBD2 as a possible D gene (6 bases). V lost 0 bases and J lost 0, with 13 bases in between. CDR3 length: 16 residues. Germline CDR1 reads SGHRS; CDR2 reads YFSETQ. The CDR3 loop is CASSLAYGGSSYEQYF. DNA for the CDR3: TGCGCCAGCAGCTTGGCCTATGGGGGGAGCTCCTACGAGCAGTACTTC.

The chain carries TRBV5-4 and TRBJ2-4; 9 nucleotides agree with TRBD2. The CDR3 length is 15 residues. Germline V gene sequence: CDR1 SGHNT, CDR2 YYREEE (reference sequence). With 6 bases clipped from V and 5 bases from J, the junction kept 9 bases outside the gene matches. DNA of the CDR3: TGTGCCAGCAAAGCGGGGGGACAATTGGAAAACATTCAGTACTTC. Protein product: CASKAGGQLENIQYF.

The V and J genes are TRBV5-6 and TRBJ1-3; D not resolved. Per the germline V gene, CDR1 is SGHDT and CDR2 is YYEEEE. V lost 4 bases and J 1 base, leaving 12 bases between the germline ends. The CDR3 length is 15 residues. The CDR3 region has the DNA TGTGCCAGCAGCCTAGGCCCCAGGTCTGGAAACACCATATATTTT. Its translation: CASSLGPRSGNTIYF.

This chain joins TRBV28 and TRBJ1-5, with D possibly TRBD1 on 5 matching bases. Germline CDR1 MDHEN, CDR2 SYDVKM. CDR3 length: 15 amino acids. Trimming stripped 2 bases from V and 4 bases from J, with 12 bases between. CDR3 amino acids: CASSLAGGPNQPQHF. The DNA of the CDR3 is TGTGCCAGCAGTTTAGCCGGGGGACCGAATCAGCCCCAGCATTTT.

The rearrangement joins TRBV6-5 to TRBJ2-7, with D tentatively TRBD2 (6 bases). The CDR3 is 15 amino acids. The V end lost 8 bases, the J end lost 4 bases, and 21 bases lay between the germline ends. Germline V gene sequence: CDR1 MNHEY, CDR2 SVGAGI. The CDR3 region has the DNA TGTGCCAGCGCAGTCGGCGGGGTCCTCTGGTACGAGCAGTACTTC. Its protein product is CASAVGGVLWYEQYF.

The genes are TRBV3-1 (or the pseudogene TRBV3-2) and TRBJ2-2; D is ambiguous. This CDR3 is built from 18 residues. Between the trimmed V and J ends, which lost 1 base and 3 bases, there was a span of 18 bases. Germline V gene data show CDR1 as LGHDT and CDR2 as YNNKEL (reference sequence). The CDR3 DNA is TGTGCCAGCAGCCAAGTGCCCAAGGGATGGGGTGACACCGGGGAGCTGTTTTTT. Translating it yields CASSQVPKGWGDTGELFF.

V gene TRBV11-3 combines with J gene TRBJ2-3; 7 bases align to TRBD2. The V and J ends lost 5 bases and 2 bases, in that order; junction bases with no gene match: 4. There are 14 residues in the CDR3. CDR1 and CDR2 (germline): SGHNT, YENEEA. The CDR3, as DNA: TGTGCCAGCAGCAGCGGGGCCCACACAGATACGCAGTATTTT. This gives the protein CASSSGAHTDTQYF. The full variable domain, rest sourced from reference TRBV11-3 and TRBJ2-3, is EAGVVQSPRYKIIEKKQPVAFWCNPISGHNTLYWYLQNLGQGPELLIRYENEEAVDDSQLPKDRFSAERLKGVDSTLKIQPAELGDSAVYLCASSSGAHTDTQYFGPGTRLTVL.

The rearrangement joins TRBV9 to TRBJ2-5, with TRBD2 matching 11 bases. Germline trimming cut 0 bases from V and 5 bases from J; bases unmatched to any gene: 9. Germline lookup yields CDR1 SGDLS and CDR2 YYNGEE. The CDR3 is 17 residues long. The CDR3 region is CASSVGGLAAGRETQYF. CDR3 nucleotides: TGTGCCAGCAGCGTAGGGGGACTAGCGGCGGGGAGGGAGACCCAGTACTTC.

This chain joins TRBV18 and TRBJ2-1; 10 nucleotides line up with TRBD1. The CDR3 runs to 14 residues. Germline-derived CDR1 and CDR2 are KGHSH and LQKENI. V was clipped by 4 bases and J by 7 bases; unmatched bases: 4. CDR3 in DNA: TGTGCCAGCTCACGGGACAGGGGTAGAAATGAGCAGTTCTTC. Translated: CASSRDRGRNEQFF. Drawing the rest from reference TRBV18 and TRBJ2-1, the complete variable domain is NAGVMQNPRHLVRRRGQEARLRCSPMKGHSHVYWYRQLPEEGLKFMVYLQKENIIDESGMPKERFSAEFPKEGPSILRIQQVVRGDSAAYFCASSRDRGRNEQFFGPGTRLTVL.

The chain joins TRBV5-1 to TRBJ1-6, with D unresolved. The germline CDR1 and CDR2 sequences are SGHRS and YFSETQ. There are 14 residues in the CDR3. Trimming shortened V by 6 bases and J by 3 bases, and 10 bases separated the two germline ends. The CDR3 sequence: CASKREGYNSPLHF. The CDR3 region has the DNA TGCGCCAGCAAGCGGGAGGGCTATAATTCACCCCTCCACTTT.

This clone was recorded only once. The chain has TRBV19 and TRBJ1-4; possibly TRBD1 for D (5 bases). The CDR3 extends over 17 amino acids. The germline gives CDR1 LNHDA, CDR2 SQIVND (reference sequence). Trimming removed 4 bases at V and 6 bases at J, with 21 bases between. In DNA form, the CDR3 reads TGTGCCAGTAGTACAAGTAGAGGGACCGCCGCCGATGAAAAACTGTTTTTT. Translation gives CASSTSRGTAADEKLFF.

The chain links TRBV11-2 to TRBJ2-7; 7 nucleotides agree with TRBD1. Trimming at V came to 0 bases and at J to 0 bases, leaving 2 bases not matched to a gene. The CDR3 length is 15 residues. The germline gives CDR1 SGHAT, CDR2 FQNNGV. The DNA of the CDR3 is TGTGCCAGCAGCTTAGACAGGGGGAGCTCCTACGAGCAGTACTTC. It translates to CASSLDRGSSYEQYF.

The J gene is TRBJ2-7, the V gene TRBV19; 9 bases align to TRBD1. Germline trimming cut 0 bases from V and 7 bases from J; bases unmatched to any gene: 13. Germline V lookup: CDR1 LNHDA, CDR2 SQIVND (reference sequence). This CDR3 contains 17 residues. The CDR3 DNA follows: TGTGCCAGTAGTATAGATCTGACCGCCGGGACAGGGCGGGAGCAGTACTTC. It codes for CASSIDLTAGTGREQYF.

This chain connects TRBV2 to TRBJ1-5; D perhaps matches TRBD1 (5 bases). Germline V CDR1 and CDR2: SNHLY, FYNNEI. V was shortened by 7 bases and J by 0 bases, with 13 bases between the two germline ends. The CDR3 runs to 15 residues. The CDR3 DNA reads as TGTGCCAGCATGGTGGGACTCTATAGCAATCAGCCCCAGCATTTT. Residues: CASMVGLYSNQPQHF.

V gene TRBV9 combines with J gene TRBJ2-7; 8 bases map to TRBD2. CDR1 is SGDLS, CDR2 YYNGEE, per germline. The length of the CDR3 is 13 residues. V shed 2 bases, J shed 6 bases, and the junction held 4 bases outside the gene matches. Here the CDR3 DNA reads TGTGCCAGCAGCGTGAGGGGACTAGGCGAGCAGTACTTC. It is translated as CASSVRGLGEQYF.

The chain couples TRBV4-1 to TRBJ2-7, with TRBD1 as a possible D gene (6 bases). The CDR3 is 15 residues long. Germline CDR1 and CDR2: MGHRA and YSYEKL. V gave up 3 bases and J gave up 1 base, with 13 bases separating them. This CDR3 is CASSQVGQKSYEQYF. CDR3 coding DNA: TGCGCCAGCAGCCAGGTAGGACAGAAGTCCTACGAGCAGTACTTC.

V and J are TRBV19 and TRBJ1-2; 9 nucleotides align to TRBD1. Looked up from germline, CDR1 is LNHDA and CDR2 is SQIVND (reference sequence). J lost 3 bases, V lost 0 bases, and 5 bases had no gene match. This CDR3 region has 16 residues. The CDR3 here is CASSIDLRTGDYGYTF. CDR3 DNA sequence: TGTGCCAGTAGTATAGACCTTCGGACAGGGGACTATGGCTACACCTTC.

The genes are TRBV6-5 and TRBJ2-7, with D uncertain. Germline V CDR1 and CDR2: MNHEY, SVGAGI. V shed 2 bases and J shed 0 bases, with 8 bases lying between them. The CDR3 loop spans 14 amino acids. CDR3 region: CASSYRKNSYEQYF. The CDR3 DNA sequence: TGTGCCAGCAGTTACAGGAAAAACTCCTACGAGCAGTACTTC.

For the CDR3, the DNA is TGTGCCAGCAGTTTAGTCGACGAGCAGTACTTC. Its protein is CASSLVDEQYF. This chain links TRBV12-3 or TRBV12-4 with TRBJ2-7; no clear D gene. V shed 1 base and J shed 5 bases, with 3 bases lying between them. The CDR3 is 11 residues long.

The chain joins TRBV3-1 (or the pseudogene TRBV3-2) to TRBJ1-6; possible D gene TRBD1, 6 bases. Trimming pared 4 bases from V and 7 bases from J, leaving 11 bases between. The CDR3 covers 14 residues. The V gene's germline CDR1 is LGHDT and CDR2 YNNKEL (reference sequence). The CDR3 is CASSRPGENSPLHF. The CDR3 nucleotides are TGTGCCAGCAGCCGGCCAGGGGAGAATTCACCCCTCCACTTT.

The J gene is TRBJ1-2, the V gene TRBV6-5; 7 bases match TRBD1. V lost 0 bases to trimming and J lost 8 bases; unmatched junction nucleotides: 3. Germline values: CDR1 MNHEY, CDR2 SVGAGI. The length of the CDR3 is 13 residues. The chain's CDR3 is CASSYSGTDGYTF. As DNA, the CDR3 is TGTGCCAGCAGTTACTCTGGGACAGACGGCTACACCTTC.

This clone has a single count. This chain connects TRBV27 to TRBJ1-5; the D is unclear. CDR1 MNHEY and CDR2 SMNVEV come from the germline V gene (reference sequence). This CDR3 has 13 residues. V was shortened by 5 bases and J by 5 bases, with 10 bases between the two germline ends. CDR3 region: CASSGSTHQPQHF. CDR3 sequence (DNA): TGTGCCAGCAGTGGAAGCACGCATCAGCCCCAGCATTTT.

This chain uses TRBV9 with TRBJ2-1; no reliable D call. This CDR3 comprises 14 residues. Germline CDR1 is SGDLS and CDR2 is YYNGEE. Trimming pared 3 bases from V and 6 bases from J, leaving 13 bases between. This CDR3 reads CASSGQSQANEQFF. The DNA of the CDR3 is TGTGCCAGCAGCGGGCAGAGCCAGGCCAATGAGCAGTTCTTC. Full variable domain (rest looked up from reference TRBV9 and TRBJ2-1): DSGVTQTPKHLITATGQRVTLRCSPRSGDLSVYWYQQSLDQGLQFLIQYYNGEERAKGNILERFSAQQFPDLHSELNLSSLELGDSALYFCASSGQSQANEQFFGPGTRLTVL.